This T cell receptor beta chain was recorded in a study of blood T cell repertoires in COVID-19. Background on the study: Italy, Spain and the United States were the sources of the convalescent and acute COVID-19 samples. In each case, the material was cDNA or gDNA derived from T cells, B-cell-depleted T cells, or PBMCs.

Study processing details: From reference gene primer amplification, estimates of nucleated cell counts were derived. TCRdb keeps only in-frame clones here, not all; method: immunoSEQ multiplex PCR. The V and J calls and clone size come from that table; D and trimming were worked out from the DNA. Of 250,000 or so clones listed, 85% to 90% are singletons. The Seattle patients, enrolled during active infection, were followed longitudinally. Trimming at V came to 3 bases and at J to 6 bases, leaving 12 bases not matched to a gene. The CDR3 is made up of 16 amino acids. Germline lookup yields CDR1 SGHRS and CDR2 YFSETQ.

Material for sequencing was peripheral blood. The rearrangement uses TRBV5-1 and TRBJ1-5, with 7 bases aligning to TRBD1. The origin of this receptor is a man aged 30 to 45 with COVID-19, enrolled during active disease. The CDR3 sequence: CASSSGELAGGQPQHF. CDR3 DNA sequence: TGCGCCAGCAGCTCTGGCGAATTGGCAGGGGGTCAGCCCCAGCATTTT.